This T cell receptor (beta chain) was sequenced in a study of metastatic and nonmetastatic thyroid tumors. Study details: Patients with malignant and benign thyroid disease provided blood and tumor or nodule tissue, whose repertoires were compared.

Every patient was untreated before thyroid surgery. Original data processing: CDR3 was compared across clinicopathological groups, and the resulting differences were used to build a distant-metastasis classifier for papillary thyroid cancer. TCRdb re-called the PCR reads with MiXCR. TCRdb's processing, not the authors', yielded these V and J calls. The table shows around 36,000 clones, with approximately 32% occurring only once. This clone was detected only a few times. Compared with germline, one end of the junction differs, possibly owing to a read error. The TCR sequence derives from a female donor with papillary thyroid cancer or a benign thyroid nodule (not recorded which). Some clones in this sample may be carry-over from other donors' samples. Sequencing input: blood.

CDR3: CASSSANYGCTF. CDR3 in DNA: TGTGCCAGCAGTTCCGCTAACTATGGCTGCACCTTC. V is TRBV12-3 or TRBV12-4 and J is TRBJ1-2; the D is unclear. This CDR3 spans 12 amino acids.